What follows are 19 T cell receptor beta chains derived from one specimen sequenced in a study of T cells in women clearing cervical HPV infection (dated by TCRdb to between 2017 and 2018). Library preparation was by the immunoSEQ multiplex PCR assay. TCRdb carries this immuneACCESS record with in-frame sequences only. Its versions omit some clonotypes, under half of them owing to an unresolved V gene in the studies checked, with the rest unexplained. The record for this sample contains some 20,000 clones. Roughly 5% of the sample lies in the top ten. The source material was blood buffy coat. The origin of the receptors is a woman aged 18-69 years with a cervical HPV16 infection that either progressed to CIN3+ or cleared (not recorded which).

Points on this clone: The read ends 3 residues early relative to the CDR3; the germline J gene fills the gap. The gene calls are TRBV7-2 and TRBJ1-2; 7 nucleotides align to TRBD1. From germline, CDR1 is SGHTA and CDR2 FQGNSA. The CDR3 totals 15 residues. V lost 6 bases, J lost 4 bases, and 11 bases stayed unmatched. The covered CDR3 bases are TGTGCCAGCAGTCGAACAGGGGAGTCGATCTATGGC. Amino acids: CASSRTGESIYG. The full CDR3 protein is CASSRTGESIYGYTF.

In regard to this clone: From the germline J gene comes the end of the CDR3, since the read stops 3 residues before it. The chain joins TRBV5-1 to TRBJ2-2; D tentatively fits TRBD1 or TRBD2 (7 bases each). Germline CDR1 reads SGHRS; CDR2 reads YFSETQ. This CDR3 comprises 14 residues. CDR3 DNA, as far as it was read: TGCGCCAGCAGGGGGAGGGGGCAGAATGAAAAG. Translation gives CASRGRGQNEK. The whole CDR3 sequence reads CASRGRGQNEKLFF.

For this clone: The read gets to within 3 residues of the CDR3 end, and the germline J gene fills in the rest. V usage is TRBV19 and J usage is TRBJ2-3, with 9 bases aligning to TRBD2. Per the germline V gene, CDR1 is LNHDA and CDR2 is SQIVND (reference sequence). This CDR3 has 15 residues. V lost 5 bases and J lost 5; bases outside the gene matches: 8. The sequenced part of the CDR3 DNA is TGTGCCAGTAGTCCTGCGGGGGGGCCTAAAGATACG. Translated, it gives CASSPAGGPKDT. The CDR3 reads in full as CASSPAGGPKDTQYF.

As concerns this clone: The CDR3 end lies 3 residues beyond the end of the read and is filled in from the germline J gene. The rearrangement uses TRBV30 and TRBJ1-2, with a possible D match to TRBD1 (5 bases). The length of the CDR3 is 13 residues. Trimming pared 0 bases from V and 4 bases from J, leaving 9 bases between. Germline V gene lookup returns CDR1 GTSNPN and CDR2 SVGIG (reference sequence). The CDR3 reads CAWSVGTAYGYTF. Incomplete CDR3 DNA: TGTGCCTGGAGTGTAGGGACTGCCTATGGC.

As regards this clone: The read gets to within 3 residues of the CDR3 end, and the germline J gene fills in the rest. The chain has TRBV7-6 and TRBJ2-7; the D gene is possibly TRBD1 (5 bases). The germline V gene has CDR1 SGHVS and CDR2 FNYEAQ. The V and J ends lost 4 bases and 6 bases respectively, with 10 bases between them. CDR3 length: 12 residues. The CDR3 is CASSSQRGEQYF. The covered CDR3 bases are TGTGCCAGCAGCTCCCAAAGGGGCGAG.

Worth noting for this clone: The junction shows a germline mismatch at one end, possibly a read error. The observed sequence ends 3 residues before the CDR3 terminus, with the missing tail filled in from the germline J gene. The chain has TRBV29-1 and TRBJ2-2, with D unclear. The CDR3 runs to 13 residues. Germline V gene lookup returns CDR1 SQVTM and CDR2 ANQGSEA. Partial CDR3 DNA: TGCGGCGTTGGGCTAGTTCGGACCGGGGAG. It codes for CGVGLVRTGE. The complete CDR3 reads CGVGLVRTGELFF.

As concerns this clone: The CDR3 end falls 3 residues outside the read, so it is completed with the germline J gene. V is TRBV20-1 and J is TRBJ2-7; no definite D call. V shed 5 bases and J shed 2 bases, with 16 bases lying between them. The CDR3 loop spans 14 amino acids. Germline V gene data show CDR1 as DFQATT and CDR2 as SNEGSKA (reference sequence). The CDR3 protein is CSAHFSDKPYEQYF. CDR3 DNA (partial): TGCAGTGCTCATTTTTCAGACAAACCCTACGAG.

This clone counts as large (0.1 to 1%) by frequency. The read finishes 3 residues shy of the CDR3 end, and the germline J gene is used to complete it. This rearrangement joins TRBV30 to TRBJ1-5; no reliable D call. Trimming took off 4 bases at V and 0 bases at J, with 10 bases between the two ends. The CDR3 has 14 residues. CDR1 is GTSNPN, CDR2 SVGIG, per germline (reference sequence). This CDR3 is CAWNPQNSNQPQHF. The CDR3 DNA, read in part, is TGTGCCTGGAATCCACAGAATAGCAATCAGCCC.

The sequenced CDR3 bases are TGTGCCAGCAGCTTGAGAGGGGGCGGGGGGCTTTACAATGAG. The encoded protein is CASSLRGGGGLYNE. The CDR3 reads in full as CASSLRGGGGLYNEQFF. V is TRBV13 and J is TRBJ2-1, with D possibly matching TRBD2 (8 bases). The sequenced fragment ends 3 residues before the CDR3 boundary, so the rest is inferred from the germline J gene. The CDR3 is made up of 17 amino acids. V gave up 3 bases and J gave up 4 bases, with 19 bases separating them. CDR1 is PRHDT, CDR2 FYEKMQ, per germline (reference sequence).

For this clone: Read data end 3 residues before the CDR3 end; the end is taken from the germline J gene. This sequence joins TRBV28 and TRBJ1-3; D unresolved. This CDR3 has 16 amino acids. Germline CDR1 and CDR2: MDHEN and SYDVKM. V lost 8 bases, J lost 2 bases, and 19 bases lay in between. The CDR3 loop is CASPTNQVGPGNTIYF. The sequenced CDR3 bases are TGTGCCAGCCCGACTAATCAGGTAGGGCCTGGAAACACC.

The CDR3 reads CAWSGTGVQPQHF. The sequenced CDR3 bases are TGTGCCTGGAGCGGGACAGGGGTTCAGCCC. This chain connects TRBV30 to TRBJ1-5; TRBD1 aligns across 10 bases. The read is 3 residues too short to cover the CDR3 end, so that end is filled in from the germline J gene. Germline V gene lookup returns CDR1 GTSNPN and CDR2 SVGIG (reference sequence). The J segment lost 6 bases and the V segment lost 3 bases, leaving 2 bases of the junction unmatched. The CDR3 extends over 13 amino acids.

As regards this clone: With the read ending 3 residues before the CDR3 end, the germline J gene is used to fill in that end. This sequence joins TRBV4-1 and TRBJ2-5, with TRBD2 identical over 12 bases. The CDR3 is 15 residues long. Germline loops: CDR1 MGHRA, CDR2 YSYEKL. The trim removed 0 bases at V and 4 bases at J, leaving 0 bases unmatched. The covered CDR3 bases are TGCGCCAGCAGCCAAGAACTAGCGGGGGGAGAGACC. Amino acids: CASSQELAGGET. The entire CDR3 protein is CASSQELAGGETQYF.

Concerning this clone: The missing CDR3 end, 3 residues past where the read stops, is filled in from the germline J gene. This chain joins TRBV7-9 and TRBJ1-1; weak D call: TRBD1 (6 bases). Per the germline V gene, CDR1 is SEHNR and CDR2 is FQNEAQ (reference sequence). This CDR3 has 14 residues. The sequenced part of the CDR3 DNA is TGTGCCAGCAGCTTGAGCAGGGGCAGGGGCGAA. Protein: CASSLSRGRGE. The CDR3 reads in full as CASSLSRGRGEAFF.

As concerns this clone: The DNA ends 3 residues before the CDR3 does, and the rest of the CDR3 is filled in from the germline J gene. The chain couples TRBV20-1 to TRBJ2-6; D might be TRBD2 (7 bases). Trimming stripped 4 bases from V and 2 bases from J, with 12 bases between. Germline CDR1 is DFQATT and CDR2 is SNEGSKA (reference sequence). The CDR3 runs 15 residues. CDR3 bases read: TGCAGTGCTATCGGGGGGCAGGCTGGGGCCAACGTC. It encodes CSAIGGQAGANV. The CDR3 in its entirety is CSAIGGQAGANVLTF.

This clone is medium-sized by frequency. The missing CDR3 end, 3 residues past where the read stops, is filled in from the germline J gene. The V gene is TRBV18, the J gene TRBJ2-1; D remains unclear. V gave up 2 bases and J gave up 0 bases, with 14 bases separating them. Germline lookup yields CDR1 KGHSH and CDR2 LQKENI. CDR3 size: 17 residues. Incomplete CDR3 DNA: TGTGCCAGCTCACCAAAGAAGCCGTCTTTCTCCTACAATGAG. Its translation is CASSPKKPSFSYNE. From start to end, the CDR3 is CASSPKKPSFSYNEQFF. The full variable domain, in which reference TRBV18 and TRBJ2-1 provide the parts outside the CDR3, is NAGVMQNPRHLVRRRGQEARLRCSPMKGHSHVYWYRQLPEEGLKFMVYLQKENIIDESGMPKERFSAEFPKEGPSILRIQQVVRGDSAAYFCASSPKKPSFSYNEQFFGPGTRLTVL.

About this clone: Sequencing ends 3 residues short of the CDR3 end; the germline J gene provides the rest. The genes are TRBV20-1 and TRBJ2-2, with 9 bases that match TRBD1. The germline gives CDR1 DFQATT, CDR2 SNEGSKA (reference sequence). V lost 0 bases and J lost 6; bases outside the gene matches: 8. The CDR3 has 16 amino acids. The DNA read from the CDR3 is TGCAGTGCTAGAGATTCAGACAGGGGGAGAGCCGGGGAG. Translated: CSARDSDRGRAGE. The whole CDR3 is CSARDSDRGRAGELFF.

With respect to this clone: The read ends 3 residues early relative to the CDR3; the germline J gene fills the gap. This chain links TRBV12-3 or TRBV12-4 with TRBJ2-3; 7 bases agree with TRBD1. Trimming took 5 bases from V and 2 from J; bases not matched to a gene: 4. The CDR3 contains 14 residues. This CDR3 reads CASSPGTDTDTQYF. The sequenced part of the CDR3 DNA is TGTGCCAGCAGTCCCGGGACAGACACAGATACG.

Regarding this clone: The CDR3 end is not reached by the read, which stops 3 residues before it; the germline J gene fills it in. V is TRBV30 and J is TRBJ2-1, with D possibly TRBD2 on 5 matching bases. The length of the CDR3 is 15 residues. Per the germline V gene, CDR1 is GTSNPN and CDR2 is SVGIG (reference sequence). V lost 7 bases and J lost 2, with 18 bases in between. CDR3 bases read: TGTGCCTCCCTGCCTAGCCCTTTTACCTACAATGAG. This translates into CASLPSPFTYNE. The entire CDR3 protein reads CASLPSPFTYNEQFF.

For this clone: The read terminates 3 residues before the CDR3 end, so the remaining end is supplied by the germline J gene. The chain couples TRBV4-1 to TRBJ1-4; TRBD1 is a possible D gene (6 bases). Trimming cost V 1 base and J 3 bases, with 9 bases left between them. The CDR3 totals 15 residues. Per germline, CDR1 MGHRA and CDR2 YSYEKL. The CDR3 sequence: CASSQVQGSNEKLFF. Incomplete CDR3 DNA: TGCGCCAGCAGCCAAGTACAGGGCTCTAATGAAAAA.